The next 28 T cell receptor beta chains were all read from a single sample in a study of blood T cells in healthy people across ages. Sample-barcoded 5' priming and a J-beta primer mix drove a second PCR of about 7 to 11 cycles. TCRdb itself ran the 5' RACE reads through MiXCR, one entry per CDR3 protein. The table includes a few hundred thousand distinct CDR3 sequences, about 49% detected once. Sequencing was performed on blood. Receptor source: a man between 60 and 75 years old in good health.

The J gene is TRBJ2-7, the V gene TRBV7-2; D is possibly TRBD2 (5 bases). The CDR3 spans 13 residues. Germline-derived CDR1 and CDR2 are SGHTA and FQGNSA. With 7 bases removed from V and 0 bases from J, the gap between germline ends came to 10 bases. DNA of the CDR3: TGTGCCAGCACAGCCGGACTCTCCTACGAGCAGTACTTC. It specifies CASTAGLSYEQYF.

This clonotype was observed a few times. The J gene is TRBJ2-1, the V gene TRBV7-9, with no clear D. V gave up 10 bases and J gave up 15 bases, with 10 bases separating them. Germline-derived CDR1 and CDR2 are SEHNR and FQNEAQ (reference sequence). This CDR3 region has 8 residues. DNA for the CDR3: TGTGCCACTACCCGGCGGTTCTTC. It encodes CATTRRFF.

The chain couples TRBV3-1 to TRBJ2-1; weak D call: TRBD2 (6 bases). The CDR3 spans 15 residues. Trimming removed 0 bases at V and 7 bases at J, with 13 bases between. Germline lookup yields CDR1 LGHDT and CDR2 YNNKEL (reference sequence). The CDR3 protein is CASSQDVGTSNEQFF. CDR3 nucleotide sequence: TGTGCCAGCAGCCAAGATGTTGGGACTTCGAATGAGCAGTTCTTC.

This clonotype was observed a few times. V and J are TRBV7-2 and TRBJ1-6, with unresolved D. V lost 5 bases, J lost 7 bases, and 12 bases lay in between. The V gene's germline CDR1 is SGHTA and CDR2 FQGNSA. This CDR3 comprises 14 residues. The CDR3 region has the DNA TGTGCCAGCAGCCAGAAACCACTGAATTCACCCCTCCACTTT. It translates to CASSQKPLNSPLHF.

The genes are TRBV11-1 and TRBJ2-4; weak D call: TRBD2 (6 bases). CDR1 and CDR2 from the germline V gene are SGHAT and FQDESV (reference sequence). The CDR3 has 13 residues. The V end lost 5 bases, the J end lost 13 bases, and 18 bases lay between the germline ends. This chain's CDR3 is CASSPRPSGEQYF. The CDR3 DNA reads as TGTGCCAGCAGCCCCCGACCCTCGGGGGAGCAGTACTTC.

J is TRBJ2-7 and V is TRBV12-3 or TRBV12-4; TRBD2 matches 11 bases. J gave up 6 bases and V 6 bases, and 7 bases lay outside the gene matches. The CDR3 is 14 amino acids. The CDR3 here is CASSTSGRLVEQYF. DNA of the CDR3: TGTGCCAGCAGCACTAGCGGGAGATTAGTCGAGCAGTACTTC.

The V gene is TRBV29-1, the J gene TRBJ2-3; the match to TRBD1 covers 9 bases. J was trimmed by 3 bases and V by 7 bases; bases with no gene match: 2. The germline CDR1 and CDR2 sequences are SQVTM and ANQGSEA. CDR3 length equals 12 residues. The CDR3 DNA sequence: TGCAGCGCCGACAGGGGGACAGATACGCAGTATTTT. Its translation: CSADRGTDTQYF.

This clonotype was seen once. The V gene is TRBV28, the J gene TRBJ2-1; 9 bases fit TRBD2. This CDR3 spans 16 amino acids. The V gene end was trimmed by 5 bases and the J gene end by 5 bases; junction bases not matched to a gene: 10. In germline, CDR1 is MDHEN, CDR2 SYDVKM. CDR3 sequence: CASSPLGLATDNEQFF. The CDR3 DNA reads as TGTGCCAGCAGTCCTCTAGGACTAGCGACCGACAATGAGCAGTTCTTC.

The chain joins TRBV20-1 to TRBJ1-2; a possible D gene is TRBD1 (6 bases). Germline assignment: CDR1 DFQATT and CDR2 SNEGSKA (reference sequence). The CDR3 is made up of 14 amino acids. Deletions cut 0 bases from V and 10 bases from J, with 18 bases between. The CDR3, as DNA: TGCAGTGCTAGAGATGGTGGGGGGGGCAACCTCTACACCTTC. Protein product: CSARDGGGGNLYTF.

A remark on this clonotype: One junction end does not reproduce the germline sequence, and a read error may be involved. The chain carries TRBV9 and TRBJ2-7; 7 nucleotides align to TRBD1. The CDR3 has 14 amino acids. CDR1 is SGDLS, CDR2 YYNGEE, per germline. The CDR3 here is CAGSAGTDSYEQYF. The CDR3 DNA reads TGTGCCGGCAGCGCAGGGACAGACTCCTACGAGCAGTACTTC.

The J gene is TRBJ2-1, the V gene TRBV2; the match to TRBD2 covers 9 bases. Germline values: CDR1 SNHLY, CDR2 FYNNEI. V was pared by 7 bases and J by 7 bases, with 8 bases of the junction left unmatched. This CDR3 spans 14 amino acids. CDR3 region: CASTQRLAGNEQFF. The CDR3 DNA follows: TGTGCCAGCACTCAGAGGCTAGCGGGAAATGAGCAGTTCTTC.

The chain joins TRBV20-1 to TRBJ2-3; D ambiguous. This CDR3 comprises 12 residues. Germline V lookup: CDR1 DFQATT, CDR2 SNEGSKA (reference sequence). V lost 5 bases and J 2 bases, leaving 8 bases between the germline ends. The CDR3 loop reads CSALRNTDTQYF. As DNA, the CDR3 is TGCAGTGCTCTTAGAAACACAGATACGCAGTATTTT.

This clonotype was counted between two and nine times. The chain employs TRBV24-1 and TRBJ2-1; D remains ambiguous. The CDR3 is 12 residues long. The V end lost 4 bases, the J end lost 7 bases, and 7 bases lay between the germline ends. Germline values: CDR1 KGHDR, CDR2 SFDVKD. CDR3 residues: CATSDLGNEQFF. The CDR3 DNA sequence: TGTGCCACCAGTGACCTGGGTAATGAGCAGTTCTTC.

This clonotype has just a few counts. The V call is TRBV20-1, the J call TRBJ2-7; D might be TRBD1 or TRBD2, each matching 6 bases. This CDR3 is 13 amino acids long. V was cut by 5 bases and J by 2 bases, with 13 bases left in between. CDR1 is DFQATT, CDR2 SNEGSKA, per germline (reference sequence). The CDR3 DNA reads TGCAGTGCTGGGGGGACATTGGCCTACGAGCAGTACTTC. As protein: CSAGGTLAYEQYF.

The chain has TRBV29-1 and TRBJ2-7, with D possibly matching TRBD1 (5 bases). Trimming left V 7 bases short and J 1 base short, with 8 bases between. Germline CDR1 SQVTM, CDR2 ANQGSEA. There are 11 residues in the CDR3. CDR3 nucleotide sequence: TGCAGCGCGACAGAATCCTACGAGCAGTACTTC. Amino acid sequence: CSATESYEQYF.

This CDR3 is CASSESLGLAQETQYF. In DNA, the CDR3 is TGCGCCAGCAGTGAGAGTCTTGGGCTTGCCCAAGAGACCCAGTACTTC. V is TRBV10-1 and J is TRBJ2-5; the D is unclear. Trimming left V 2 bases short and J 1 base short, with 14 bases between. The CDR3 runs to 16 residues. CDR1 is WNHNN, CDR2 SYGVQD, per germline (reference sequence).

This clonotype appeared a few times. The J gene is TRBJ2-3, the V gene TRBV7-2; 9 nucleotides align to TRBD2. Germline-derived CDR1 and CDR2 are SGHTA and FQGNSA. The CDR3 is made up of 16 amino acids. V dropped 5 bases and J dropped 2; count of bases not matched to a gene: 8. The CDR3 sequence: CASSDSGGGPTDTQYF. CDR3 DNA sequence: TGTGCCAGCAGCGATAGCGGGGGAGGACCCACAGATACGCAGTATTTT.

The CDR3 region has the DNA TGTGCCAGCAGTTCCACCGCAGGGGGTGTAGAGACCCAGTACGTC. Translating it yields CASSSTAGGVETQYV. This chain joins TRBV7-2 and TRBJ2-7, with 7 bases fitting TRBD1. Trimming cost V 6 bases and J 10 bases; bases outside gene matches: 18. From germline, CDR1 is SGHTA and CDR2 FQGNSA. The CDR3 is 15 amino acids.

The chain carries TRBV7-3 and TRBJ2-6; 10 bases line up with TRBD1. The V gene end was trimmed by 3 bases and the J gene end by 2 bases; junction bases not matched to a gene: 4. CDR1 is SGHTA and CDR2 is FQGTGA in the germline V gene. The CDR3 loop spans 17 amino acids. This CDR3 reads CASSLGQGITGANVLTF. The DNA for the CDR3 is TGTGCCAGCAGCTTGGGACAGGGGATTACTGGGGCCAACGTCCTGACTTTC.

This clonotype was seen only once. This chain links TRBV6-2 or TRBV6-3 with TRBJ1-1, with D possibly being TRBD1 (5 bases). Deletions cut 4 bases from V and 11 bases from J, with 14 bases between. Germline CDR1 MNHEY, CDR2 SVGEGT. This CDR3 is 12 amino acids long. The CDR3 spells CASSSPGTQAFF. DNA for the CDR3: TGTGCCAGCAGTTCACCCGGGACCCAGGCTTTCTTT.

The chain uses TRBV28 and TRBJ1-2, with a weak D call TRBD1 (5 bases). Germline assignment: CDR1 MDHEN and CDR2 SYDVKM. Trimming left V 2 bases short and J 0 bases short, with 7 bases between. CDR3 length equals 14 residues. As DNA, the CDR3 is TGTGCCAGCAGTTTAGTCAGGGCTAACTATGGCTACACCTTC. It codes for CASSLVRANYGYTF.

This clonotype has ten or more counts. The rearrangement uses TRBV6-2 or TRBV6-3 and TRBJ2-1, with 7 bases matching TRBD1. V shed 7 bases, J shed 2 bases, and the junction held 11 bases outside the gene matches. This CDR3 is built from 16 residues. Germline CDR1 MNHEY, CDR2 SVGEGT. CDR3 in DNA: TGTGCCAGCAACCGAAATTACAGGGGAACCTACAATGAGCAGTTCTTC. Translating it yields CASNRNYRGTYNEQFF.

This clonotype was found a few times. The genes are TRBV28 and TRBJ2-5, with 10 bases fitting TRBD2. Germline-derived CDR1 and CDR2 are MDHEN and SYDVKM. CDR3 length: 15 amino acids. V shed 5 bases and J 5 bases; nucleotides not matched to a gene: 8. The CDR3 DNA is TGTGCCAGCAGTCCCGGGAGTAGCGGGGGGGAGACCCAGTACTTC. Translating gives CASSPGSSGGETQYF. Supplemented by reference TRBV28 and TRBJ2-5, the full variable domain reads DVKVTQSSRYLVKRTGEKVFLECVQDMDHENMFWYRQDPGLGLRLIYFSYDVKMKEKGDIPEGYSVSREKKERFSLILESASTNQTSMYLCASSPGSSGGETQYFGPGTRLLVL.

This clonotype was counted between two and nine times. The gene calls are TRBV3-1 and TRBJ1-5; D is undetermined. CDR3 length: 12 residues. Deletions cut 1 base from V and 6 bases from J, with 4 bases between. Germline values: CDR1 LGHDT, CDR2 YNNKEL (reference sequence). The CDR3 region has the DNA TGTGCCAGCAGCCAAGTAGGTCAGCCCCAGCATTTT. It specifies CASSQVGQPQHF.

This clonotype has a handful of counts. The chain recombines TRBV5-6 with TRBJ2-4, with a tentative D call TRBD1 (5 bases). The CDR3 totals 16 residues. Germline V gives CDR1 SGHDT, CDR2 YYEEEE. V was pared by 0 bases and J by 2 bases, with 12 bases between. CDR3 nucleotide sequence: TGTGCCAGCAGCTTGGTGGGCAGGGTAACCAAAAACATTCAGTACTTC. It yields the protein CASSLVGRVTKNIQYF.

This clonotype has a handful of counts. V is TRBV6-5 and J is TRBJ2-5; TRBD1 matches 7 bases. The J call may be faulty, since TRBJ2-7 better matches the DNA end. This CDR3 has 14 residues. Per germline, CDR1 MNHEY and CDR2 SVGAGI. The CDR3 here is CASSSAGGTYEQYF. As DNA, the CDR3 is TGTGCCAGCAGTTCGGCAGGGGGAACCTACGAGCAGTACTTC.

There are many counts of this clonotype. This sequence joins TRBV20-1 and TRBJ2-1, with D perhaps matching TRBD2 (5 bases). Germline V gives CDR1 DFQATT, CDR2 SNEGSKA (reference sequence). The CDR3 spans 14 residues. The germline V and J ends were trimmed by 1 base and 12 bases, with 19 bases remaining between them. The CDR3 sequence is CSARGFWEPRGQFF. CDR3 bases: TGCAGTGCTAGAGGGTTTTGGGAGCCTCGAGGGCAGTTCTTC.

This chain links TRBV10-3 with TRBJ2-5; 10 bases match TRBD2. Germline V gene data show CDR1 as ENHRY and CDR2 as SYGVKD. CDR3 size: 14 residues. V lost 5 bases, J lost 4 bases, and 4 bases stayed unmatched. This CDR3 is CAISPGTSVETQYF. Written as DNA, the CDR3 is TGTGCCATCAGTCCCGGGACTAGCGTAGAGACCCAGTACTTC.